This TCR beta chain comes out of a study of graft-versus-host responses after intestinal transplantation. Study conclusions and caveats: Allograft clonal ratios (graft-versus-host to host-versus-graft) were high in patients who had graft-donor T cell macrochimerism. There was an association between peak levels of circulating GvH clones and early post-transplant HvG declines.

Responder cells labeled with CFSE (roughly 200,000) were co-plated with irradiated stimulator cells labeled with violet dye (roughly 200,000). Once the reaction had ended, proliferating CFSE-low CD3+CD4+ and CD3+CD8+ responders were sorted. This CDR3 is 12 amino acids long. Per the germline V gene, CDR1 is MNHNS and CDR2 is SASEGT. Deletions cut 7 bases from V and 2 bases from J, with 9 bases between. Method: immunoSEQ multiplex PCR; TCRdb's copy keeps in-frame clones and lacks some. The sample holds thousands of clones; less than 40% are singletons and the top ten take around 4%. This clonotype was obtained from a human patient who was an organ donor for intestinal transplantation. The rearrangement joins TRBV6-1 to TRBJ2-7, with a tentative D call TRBD1 (5 bases). Sequenced here: alloreactive CD4+ T cells from a mixed lymphocyte reaction culture, sampled before transplantation. Regarding subset: CFSE-low proliferating T cells sorted from roughly six-day pre-transplant mixed lymphocyte reaction (GvH or HvG direction). CDR3 in DNA: TGTGCCAGCAAAAGGGGAACCTACGAGCAGTACTTC. It encodes CASKRGTYEQYF.